The clone carrying this T cell receptor beta chain was counted a few times. As yet, its antigen is unknown. Time point reported: newly diagnosed GD, antithyroid drugs for less than 3 months. With RNA extracted from PBMCs as input, the TCR library was made. This sample was included in a study of regulatory T cells in long-lasting Graves disease. Study overall: Newly diagnosed Graves' patients took antithyroid drugs under 3 months.

Findings of the study overall: Persistent Graves' patients showed a TCR diversity that was lower than that of newly diagnosed ones. Clonotypes that were public and shared totalled fewer than 3,500 in persistent patients versus 750 to 1,000 in new patients.

The V and J ends lost 5 bases and 6 bases respectively, with 20 bases between them. Germline assignment: CDR1 LNHNV and CDR2 YYDKDF (reference sequence). CDR3 size: 15 residues. Arm-PCR of CDR3 regions with iRepertoire HTBI primers generated TCR beta libraries. TCRdb fed the multiplex PCR reads into MiXCR, producing one record per CDR3 protein. The repertoire has over 300,000 distinct CDR3 sequences, around 15% of them found once; the top ten carry approximately 21%. This specimen consisted of peripheral blood mononuclear cells (PBMCs), obtained at new diagnosis, from a patient treated with antithyroid drugs. This sequence was found in a female donor with Graves disease. This chain joins TRBV15 and TRBJ2-7; a possible D gene is TRBD2 (6 bases). This CDR3 reads CATSYGRAGRVEQYF. CDR3 bases: TGTGCCACCAGCTACGGACGGGCGGGACGGGTCGAGCAGTACTTC.